The 28 T cell receptor beta chains given below trace back to one sample, sequenced in a study of blood T cell repertoires in COVID-19. Assay: immunoSEQ multiplex PCR; the TCRdb copy retains only in-frame clones and omits some. The table includes roughly 79,000 clones, roughly 84% detected once. Sequencing was carried out using peripheral blood. The receptors derive from a man aged 45 to 65 with acute or convalescent COVID-19.

V is TRBV20-1 and J is TRBJ2-5; D not resolved. The germline CDR1 and CDR2 sequences are DFQATT and SNEGSKA (reference sequence). There are 12 residues in the CDR3. V gave up 3 bases and J gave up 5 bases, with 10 bases separating them. The CDR3: CSASAVVETQYF. In nucleotides, the CDR3 is TGCAGTGCTAGTGCGGTGGTTGAGACCCAGTACTTC.

The rearrangement links TRBV10-2 to TRBJ1-5; TRBD1 is a possible D gene (5 bases). In germline, CDR1 is WSHSY, CDR2 SAAADI. CDR3 length: 14 amino acids. Trimming took off 8 bases at V and 3 bases at J, with 14 bases between the two ends. The CDR3 DNA reads TGCGCCAGCGGCTCGGGGGGTTCCAATCAGCCCCAGCATTTT. Its translation is CASGSGGSNQPQHF.

The J gene is TRBJ1-6, the V gene TRBV28, with D possibly being TRBD1 (5 bases). CDR1 is MDHEN, CDR2 SYDVKM, per germline. The CDR3 totals 13 residues. V shed 7 bases and J shed 9 bases, with 13 bases lying between them. The CDR3 coding sequence is TGTGCCAGCATAGAGGGGAGGACTTCACCCCTCCACTTT. Protein: CASIEGRTSPLHF.

The chain is built from TRBV6-5 and TRBJ2-1; perhaps TRBD1 as D (5 bases). There are 16 residues in the CDR3. V was clipped by 1 base and J by 0 bases, with 10 bases between them. CDR1 and CDR2 from the germline V gene are MNHEY and SVGAGI. CDR3 residues: CASSYYRLSSYNEQFF. The CDR3 DNA sequence: TGTGCCAGCAGTTACTACAGGCTTAGCTCCTACAATGAGCAGTTCTTC.

V is TRBV30 and J is TRBJ2-2; possibly TRBD2 for D (5 bases). The CDR3 loop spans 13 amino acids. The V end was cut by 2 bases, the J end by 6 bases, with 10 bases between. Germline CDR1 and CDR2: GTSNPN and SVGIG (reference sequence). The CDR3 here is CAWSPAGPGELFF. The CDR3 DNA reads TGTGCCTGGAGTCCCGCGGGCCCCGGGGAGCTGTTTTTT. The full variable domain, completed using reference TRBV30 and TRBJ2-2, is SQTIHQWPATLVQPVGSPLSLECTVEGTSNPNLYWYRQAAGRGLQLLFYSVGIGQISSEVPQNLSASRPQDRQFILSSKKLLLSDSGFYLCAWSPAGPGELFFGEGSRLTVL.

CDR3 DNA sequence: TGCGCCAGCAGCCACTACTCTGGGGCCAACGTCCTGACTTTC. Amino acids: CASSHYSGANVLTF. The J gene is TRBJ2-6, the V gene TRBV4-3; D ambiguous. V lost 3 bases and J 0 bases, leaving 3 bases between the germline ends. The CDR3 covers 14 residues. CDR1 LGHNA and CDR2 YSLEER come from the germline V gene.

The chain carries TRBV7-2 and TRBJ1-2; 7 positions match TRBD1. V was pared by 1 base and J by 2 bases, with 7 bases of the junction left unmatched. Per the germline V gene, CDR1 is SGHTA and CDR2 is FQGNSA. The length of the CDR3 is 16 residues. The CDR3 is CASSLEGALSNYGYTF. The CDR3 coding sequence is TGTGCCAGCAGCTTAGAGGGGGCGTTGTCCAACTATGGCTACACCTTC.

V and J are TRBV28 and TRBJ1-5, with D possibly matching TRBD1 (6 bases). Germline values: CDR1 MDHEN, CDR2 SYDVKM. The CDR3 runs 15 residues. V was cut by 2 bases and J by 9 bases, with 17 bases left in between. The CDR3 sequence is CASSLPVRTVLPQHF. DNA for the CDR3: TGTGCCAGCAGTTTACCGGTTCGGACAGTGCTGCCCCAGCATTTT.

The chain couples TRBV2 to TRBJ1-1; D gene ambiguous. The CDR3 covers 11 residues. Germline V gene data show CDR1 as SNHLY and CDR2 as FYNNEI. The V end lost 5 bases, the J end lost 8 bases, and 9 bases lay between the germline ends. CDR3: CASSPGSEAFF. The CDR3 DNA reads as TGTGCCAGCAGTCCAGGCTCGGAAGCTTTCTTT.

V usage is TRBV29-1 and J usage is TRBJ2-1; TRBD1 might be the D (6 bases). Germline CDR1 is SQVTM and CDR2 is ANQGSEA. The CDR3 is 14 amino acids. Trimming left V 7 bases short and J 10 bases short, with 23 bases between. The CDR3 DNA reads TGCAGCGCTGGCCGGGACACAAGGACGCAAGAGCAGTTCTTC. Encoded protein: CSAGRDTRTQEQFF.

The rearrangement links TRBV7-9 to TRBJ1-2; TRBD1 is a possible D gene (5 bases). Germline lookup yields CDR1 SEHNR and CDR2 FQNEAQ (reference sequence). The CDR3 sequence is 13 residues long. V was cut by 1 base and J by 7 bases, with 10 bases left in between. The CDR3 DNA reads TGTGCCAGCAGCTTAGAGGGGTGGGGTGGCTACACCTTC. It encodes CASSLEGWGGYTF.

The chain recombines TRBV27 with TRBJ1-2; D gene unclear. This CDR3 has 13 residues. CDR1 is MNHEY, CDR2 SMNVEV, per germline (reference sequence). V was clipped by 3 bases and J by 6 bases, with 11 bases between them. CDR3 coding DNA: TGTGCCAGCAGTTTCGGGTTGAAAGATGGCTACACCTTC. It is translated as CASSFGLKDGYTF.

The chain combines TRBV19 with TRBJ1-4; 9 positions agree with TRBD1. Germline lookup yields CDR1 LNHDA and CDR2 SQIVND (reference sequence). J gave up 0 bases and V 9 bases, and 8 bases lay outside the gene matches. The CDR3 spans 16 residues. This chain's CDR3 is CASRHRGLATNEKLFF. In nucleotides, the CDR3 is TGTGCCAGCCGGCACAGGGGGCTTGCAACTAATGAAAAACTGTTTTTT.

The chain employs TRBV9 and TRBJ2-5; TRBD2 might be the D (6 bases). With 4 bases removed from V and 1 base from J, the gap between germline ends came to 11 bases. Germline CDR1 reads SGDLS; CDR2 reads YYNGEE. The CDR3 spans 14 residues. The CDR3 protein is CASSIRGSQETQYF. CDR3 coding DNA: TGTGCCAGCAGCATCCGGGGGTCCCAAGAGACCCAGTACTTC.

This clone has a single count. V and J are TRBV9 and TRBJ2-7, with 9 bases aligning to TRBD2. Germline V gene sequence: CDR1 SGDLS, CDR2 YYNGEE. The CDR3 covers 15 residues. V shed 0 bases, J shed 3 bases, and the junction held 4 bases outside the gene matches. CDR3 protein: CASSVGAGGIYEQYF. The CDR3 DNA is TGTGCCAGCAGCGTAGGAGCGGGAGGAATCTACGAGCAGTACTTC.

The rearrangement joins TRBV7-2 to TRBJ2-2, with TRBD1 matching over 8 bases. Germline CDR1 and CDR2: SGHTA and FQGNSA. V lost 2 bases to trimming and J lost 4 bases; unmatched junction nucleotides: 6. The CDR3 is 16 amino acids. Written as DNA, the CDR3 is TGTGCCAGCAGCTTAAGTCCAGGACAGGGCACCGGGGAGCTGTTTTTT. Its protein is CASSLSPGQGTGELFF.

The rearrangement links TRBV3-1 (or the pseudogene TRBV3-2) to TRBJ1-3; the D gene is possibly TRBD1 (5 bases). Germline assignment: CDR1 LGHDT and CDR2 YNNKEL (reference sequence). CDR3 length: 15 residues. V lost 2 bases and J 0 bases, leaving 8 bases between the germline ends. CDR3 in amino acids: CASSQTGNSGNTIYF. Here the CDR3 DNA reads TGTGCCAGCAGCCAAACAGGTAACTCTGGAAACACCATATATTTT.

The chain couples TRBV7-9 to TRBJ2-7; 9 bases fit TRBD1. J was trimmed by 6 bases and V by 6 bases; bases with no gene match: 3. Germline values: CDR1 SEHNR, CDR2 FQNEAQ (reference sequence). This CDR3 is 12 amino acids long. CDR3 bases: TGTGCCAGCAGAAAGGGACAGGGCGAGCAGTACTTC. As protein: CASRKGQGEQYF.

The rearrangement joins TRBV6-5 to TRBJ1-5; D may be TRBD1 (5 bases). Deletions cut 6 bases from V and 4 bases from J, with 10 bases between. CDR3 length: 13 amino acids. CDR1 is MNHEY, CDR2 SVGAGI, per germline. The CDR3 protein is CASRLQANQPQHF. The CDR3 nucleotides are TGTGCCAGCAGATTACAGGCTAATCAGCCCCAGCATTTT.

The gene calls are TRBV27 and TRBJ2-5, with 9 bases lining up with TRBD1. The CDR3 runs to 16 residues. CDR1 and CDR2 (germline): MNHEY, SMNVEV (reference sequence). V lost 4 bases to trimming and J lost 5 bases; unmatched junction nucleotides: 11. The DNA for the CDR3 is TGTGCCAGCAGTTCCATCGGGGGACAGGGATCGGAGACCCAGTACTTC. Encoded protein: CASSSIGGQGSETQYF.

The DNA of the CDR3 is TGTGCCAGCAGCCAAGGACTAGCGGATACGCAGTATTTT. It specifies CASSQGLADTQYF. The V and J genes are TRBV4-2 and TRBJ2-3, with 8 positions matching TRBD2. The CDR3 consists of 13 residues. Germline V gives CDR1 LGHNA, CDR2 YNFKEQ. V dropped 1 base and J dropped 6; count of bases not matched to a gene: 0.

This clone has just a few counts. This chain connects TRBV27 to TRBJ2-1; 12 bases line up with TRBD1. V dropped 0 bases and J dropped 7; count of bases not matched to a gene: 4. CDR1 is MNHEY and CDR2 is SMNVEV in the germline V gene (reference sequence). The CDR3 loop spans 16 amino acids. The CDR3, as DNA: TGTGCCAGCAGTTTATCTGGGACAGGGGGCCCGAATGAGCAGTTCTTC. Its translation: CASSLSGTGGPNEQFF.

The chain joins TRBV5-1 to TRBJ2-1, with 13 bases fitting TRBD2. The CDR3 extends over 15 amino acids. CDR1 is SGHRS, CDR2 YFSETQ, per germline. The ends lost 3 bases at V and 4 bases at J; junction bases unmatched: 1. CDR3 region: CASSWTSGGYNEQFF. The DNA of the CDR3 is TGCGCCAGCAGCTGGACTAGCGGGGGTTACAATGAGCAGTTCTTC.

The gene calls are TRBV6-2 or TRBV6-3 and TRBJ2-1; 8 bases fit TRBD2. V lost 6 bases to trimming and J lost 4 bases; unmatched junction nucleotides: 8. The CDR3 contains 15 residues. The germline V gene has CDR1 MNHEY and CDR2 SVGEGT. The CDR3 DNA follows: TGTGCCAGCAGCCTCACTAGCGGAGTTTACAATGAGCAGTTCTTC. Its translation is CASSLTSGVYNEQFF.

The rearrangement joins TRBV3-1 (or the pseudogene TRBV3-2) to TRBJ2-1; 14 nucleotides align to TRBD2. The CDR3 loop spans 20 amino acids. The trim removed 1 base at V and 3 bases at J, leaving 11 bases unmatched. The germline gives CDR1 LGHDT, CDR2 YNNKEL (reference sequence). DNA for the CDR3: TGTGCCAGCAGCCAAGGTTATCGACTAGCGGGAGGGCCCCTCTACAATGAGCAGTTCTTC. This sequence encodes CASSQGYRLAGGPLYNEQFF.

The chain uses TRBV3-1 (or the pseudogene TRBV3-2) and TRBJ2-5; a possible D gene is TRBD2 (5 bases). Looked up from germline, CDR1 is LGHDT and CDR2 is YNNKEL (reference sequence). The CDR3 is 16 amino acids. V was shortened by 0 bases and J by 1 base, with 12 bases between the two germline ends. The CDR3 sequence is CASSQDWRVPQETQYF. DNA of the CDR3: TGTGCCAGCAGCCAAGATTGGCGGGTGCCCCAAGAGACCCAGTACTTC.

The chain recombines TRBV18 with TRBJ1-1, with D maybe TRBD1 (5 bases). CDR3 length: 16 amino acids. Per the germline V gene, CDR1 is KGHSH and CDR2 is LQKENI. Trimming took 6 bases from V and 1 from J, leaving 18 bases between them. As DNA, the CDR3 is TGTGCCAGCTCCCCCCCTCACCAGGGAGGGAACACTGAAGCTTTCTTT. Translation: CASSPPHQGGNTEAFF.

This clone was observed once. This chain joins TRBV7-9 and TRBJ1-2, with D unclear. V gave up 1 base and J gave up 6 bases, with 9 bases separating them. The germline V gene encodes CDR1 SEHNR and CDR2 FQNEAQ (reference sequence). The length of the CDR3 is 13 residues. This chain's CDR3 is CASSLGSGDGYTF. In nucleotides, the CDR3 is TGTGCCAGCAGCTTAGGATCCGGTGATGGCTACACCTTC. Full variable domain (outside the CDR3, taken from reference TRBV7-9 and TRBJ1-2): DTGVSQNPRHKITKRGQNVTFRCDPISEHNRLYWYRQTLGQGPEFLTYFQNEAQLEKSRLLSDRFSAERPKGSFSTLEIQRTEQGDSAMYLCASSLGSGDGYTFGSGTRLTVV.